Listed here are 27 T cell receptor beta chains from one sample, sequenced in a study of shared clonotypes between healthy human individuals. Naive CD8 isolation took CD45RO-negative cells positively selected for CCR7 and excluded terminally differentiated effector memory CD45RA+ cells. Clones were read by immunoSEQ multiplex PCR, and TCRdb kept only the in-frame ones, dropping some. The sample gives around 550,000 clones, roughly 96% of which show up once; over 0.095% is in the top ten. Sequenced: naive CD8+ T cells sorted from blood. The receptors come from a woman younger than 45 in good health.

The V and J genes are TRBV7-2 and TRBJ2-7; possible D gene TRBD2, 6 bases. Germline lookup yields CDR1 SGHTA and CDR2 FQGNSA. V gave up 5 bases and J gave up 3 bases, with 14 bases separating them. The CDR3 spans 14 residues. In nucleotides, the CDR3 is TGTGCCAGCAGCCCGTTTGTGGGAGGCTACGAGCAGTACTTC. This encodes CASSPFVGGYEQYF.

This clone was detected once. V is TRBV5-6 and J is TRBJ2-1; no firm D call. In germline, CDR1 is SGHDT, CDR2 YYEEEE. The V gene lost 3 bases and the J gene lost 4 bases, with 11 bases spanning the gap. The CDR3 runs to 14 residues. The CDR3 sequence: CASSSGLGYNEQFF. Written as DNA, the CDR3 is TGTGCCAGCAGCTCTGGGTTAGGGTACAATGAGCAGTTCTTC.

The rearrangement uses TRBV4-1 and TRBJ2-7; D possibly corresponds to TRBD2 (5 bases). Trimming stripped 0 bases from V and 4 bases from J, with 10 bases between. CDR3 length: 14 residues. Germline CDR1 is MGHRA and CDR2 is YSYEKL. CDR3 in DNA: TGCGCCAGCAGCCAAGAGGCCGTAGCGTACGAGCAGTACTTC. Encoded protein: CASSQEAVAYEQYF.

The chain has TRBV4-1 and TRBJ1-1; no clear D gene. CDR3 size: 13 residues. The ends were cut back, 0 bases at V and 5 bases at J, with 7 bases in the middle. From germline, CDR1 is MGHRA and CDR2 YSYEKL. CDR3 nucleotides: TGCGCCAGCAGCCAAGATCGATGGACTGAAGCTTTCTTT. Translated: CASSQDRWTEAFF.

The genes are TRBV13 and TRBJ2-1, with D possibly being TRBD2 (5 bases). The CDR3 is 14 residues long. The V end lost 2 bases, the J end lost 8 bases, and 13 bases lay between the germline ends. CDR1 and CDR2 from the germline V gene are PRHDT and FYEKMQ (reference sequence). The CDR3 coding sequence is TGTGCCAGCAGCTTATCTGGGAGCCACGATGAGCAGTTCTTC. It codes for CASSLSGSHDEQFF.

This clone was counted a few times. Other DNA sequences in this specimen translate into the identical CDR3. The rearrangement joins TRBV19 to TRBJ2-7; D is ambiguous. The CDR3 has 11 amino acids. In germline, CDR1 is LNHDA, CDR2 SQIVND (reference sequence). V gave up 5 bases and J gave up 0 bases, with 2 bases separating them. The CDR3 DNA reads TGTGCCAGTAGTGACTCCTACGAGCAGTACTTC. This sequence encodes CASSDSYEQYF.

The chain joins TRBV5-6 to TRBJ2-3; D gene unclear. The V gene's germline CDR1 is SGHDT and CDR2 YYEEEE. This CDR3 comprises 15 residues. Deletions cut 4 bases from V and 1 base from J, with 13 bases between. The CDR3, as DNA: TGTGCCAGCAGCACCGGCCCAGGCCGCACAGATACGCAGTATTTT. Protein: CASSTGPGRTDTQYF.

The genes are TRBV11-3 and TRBJ2-1; D ambiguous. The CDR3 loop spans 12 amino acids. V dropped 3 bases and J dropped 16 bases, with 16 bases sitting between them. Germline assignment: CDR1 SGHNT and CDR2 YENEEA. CDR3 nucleotides: TGTGCCAGCAGCTTTAGTGCCGCTAGGGTATTCTTC. This sequence encodes CASSFSAARVFF.

This clone was seen only once. This chain joins TRBV27 and TRBJ2-7; 11 positions match TRBD2. This CDR3 comprises 14 residues. CDR1 and CDR2 from the germline V gene are MNHEY and SMNVEV (reference sequence). The V segment lost 10 bases and the J segment 5 bases; nucleotides outside the gene matches: 10. In DNA form, the CDR3 reads TGTGCCAACCTACCGACTAGCGGGATCCACGAGCAGTACTTC. Amino acids: CANLPTSGIHEQYF.

This chain joins TRBV6-5 and TRBJ1-2, with unresolved D. This CDR3 contains 12 residues. V lost 4 bases to trimming and J lost 8 bases, with 11 bases between them. Germline V gives CDR1 MNHEY, CDR2 SVGAGI. The CDR3 loop is CASSSIFGGYTF. CDR3 DNA sequence: TGTGCCAGCAGTTCCATCTTTGGAGGCTACACCTTC.

This rearrangement joins TRBV15 to TRBJ1-1; D ambiguous. Germline lookup yields CDR1 LNHNV and CDR2 YYDKDF (reference sequence). Trimming left V 5 bases short and J 8 bases short, with 15 bases between. CDR3 size: 13 residues. This chain's CDR3 is CATSYRRGREAFF. The CDR3 DNA is TGTGCCACCAGCTACAGACGGGGTAGAGAAGCTTTCTTT.

V usage is TRBV27 and J usage is TRBJ2-1; 8 bases agree with TRBD2. The CDR3 runs to 15 residues. Germline trimming cut 6 bases from V and 0 bases from J; bases unmatched to any gene: 4. Germline V gene data show CDR1 as MNHEY and CDR2 as SMNVEV (reference sequence). This CDR3 is CASRTSGLSYNEQFF. Written as DNA, the CDR3 is TGTGCCAGCAGAACTAGCGGACTCTCCTACAATGAGCAGTTCTTC.

V gene TRBV6-5 combines with J gene TRBJ2-1; no clear D gene. This CDR3 is built from 15 residues. Trimming left V 5 bases short and J 2 bases short, with 13 bases between. Germline CDR1 is MNHEY and CDR2 is SVGAGI. CDR3 amino acids: CASSPVGTPYNEQFF. The CDR3 DNA follows: TGTGCCAGCAGTCCGGTGGGCACCCCCTACAATGAGCAGTTCTTC.

The J gene is TRBJ2-7, the V gene TRBV28, with D possibly matching TRBD1 (6 bases). Germline CDR1 and CDR2: MDHEN and SYDVKM. This CDR3 is built from 13 residues. V gave up 6 bases and J gave up 5 bases, with 14 bases separating them. CDR3 sequence reads: CASRPQGKNEQYF. CDR3 sequence (DNA): TGTGCCAGCAGGCCTCAGGGGAAGAACGAGCAGTACTTC.

The chain joins TRBV4-1 to TRBJ2-7, with a weak D call TRBD2 (6 bases). With 4 bases removed from V and 6 bases from J, the gap between germline ends came to 16 bases. This CDR3 comprises 14 residues. Per the germline V gene, CDR1 is MGHRA and CDR2 is YSYEKL. The CDR3 DNA sequence: TGCGCCAGCAGCCCACGACAAGGAGGGAGCGAGCAGTACTTC. It codes for CASSPRQGGSEQYF.

This sequence joins TRBV5-8 and TRBJ1-1, with D unresolved. V lost 0 bases to trimming and J lost 1 base, with 4 bases between them. This CDR3 spans 13 amino acids. From germline, CDR1 is SGHTS and CDR2 YDEGEE. The CDR3 protein is CASSLAANTEAFF. The CDR3, as DNA: TGTGCCAGCAGCTTGGCCGCGAACACTGAAGCTTTCTTT.

The table lists this clone with a count of one. The rearrangement uses TRBV5-1 and TRBJ2-2; TRBD2 agrees at 8 bases. V gave up 6 bases and J gave up 3 bases; unmatched junction bases: 10. The CDR3 extends over 16 amino acids. Germline CDR1 reads SGHRS; CDR2 reads YFSETQ. CDR3 loop: CASNPKRERDTGELFF. DNA of the CDR3: TGCGCCAGCAACCCAAAGCGGGAGAGGGACACCGGGGAGCTGTTTTTT.

V gene TRBV29-1 combines with J gene TRBJ2-3; 10 nucleotides align to TRBD2. The CDR3 has 14 amino acids. Per germline, CDR1 SQVTM and CDR2 ANQGSEA. Trimming cost V 0 bases and J 12 bases; bases outside gene matches: 9. As DNA, the CDR3 is TGCAGCGTTGAAGACGTAGCGGGAGGCCTTATACAGTATTTT. Residues: CSVEDVAGGLIQYF.

The genes are TRBV5-1 and TRBJ2-1; perhaps TRBD2 as D (5 bases). This CDR3 has 13 residues. V was cut by 4 bases and J by 6 bases, with 11 bases left in between. Germline V lookup: CDR1 SGHRS, CDR2 YFSETQ. CDR3 sequence (DNA): TGCGCCAGCAGCATCTGGACTGGCAATGAGCAGTTCTTC. Protein: CASSIWTGNEQFF.

The chain recombines TRBV29-1 with TRBJ2-2, with 12 bases lining up with TRBD1. Germline V gene sequence: CDR1 SQVTM, CDR2 ANQGSEA. Germline trimming cut 4 bases from V and 4 bases from J; bases unmatched to any gene: 4. This CDR3 spans 15 amino acids. CDR3 sequence reads: CSVAGTGGRTGELFF. The CDR3 nucleotides read TGCAGCGTTGCCGGGACAGGGGGCCGCACCGGGGAGCTGTTTTTT.

The V call is TRBV10-2, the J call TRBJ2-7; a weak D match, TRBD2 (5 bases). Trimming removed 6 bases from V and 7 bases from J, with 10 bases in between. Germline-derived CDR1 and CDR2 are WSHSY and SAAADI. This CDR3 spans 11 amino acids. In DNA, the CDR3 is TGCGCCAGCAGCCAACCGGGAGAGCAGTACTTC. Its protein product is CASSQPGEQYF.

The V call is TRBV9, the J call TRBJ2-7, with 8 positions matching TRBD1. CDR3 size: 17 residues. From germline, CDR1 is SGDLS and CDR2 YYNGEE. The trim removed 0 bases at V and 2 bases at J, leaving 10 bases unmatched. The CDR3 loop reads CASSVESRTGYPYEQYF. The CDR3 DNA reads as TGTGCCAGCAGCGTAGAGTCTAGGACAGGGTATCCCTACGAGCAGTACTTC. The full variable domain, rest sourced from reference TRBV9 and TRBJ2-7, is DSGVTQTPKHLITATGQRVTLRCSPRSGDLSVYWYQQSLDQGLQFLIQYYNGEERAKGNILERFSAQQFPDLHSELNLSSLELGDSALYFCASSVESRTGYPYEQYFGPGTRLTVT.

About this clone itself: Other DNA sequences in the same sample also yield this CDR3. CDR3 region: CASSFGSSYEQYF. The CDR3 DNA follows: TGTGCCAGCAGTTTCGGTAGCTCCTACGAGCAGTACTTC. This chain links TRBV28 with TRBJ2-7; D is undetermined. The length of the CDR3 is 13 residues. The germline CDR1 and CDR2 sequences are MDHEN and SYDVKM. The germline V and J ends were trimmed by 3 bases and 0 bases, with 6 bases remaining between them.

The gene calls are TRBV28 and TRBJ2-2; the D gene is possibly TRBD1 (6 bases). V lost 6 bases, J lost 5 bases, and 16 bases lay in between. Germline V gene sequence: CDR1 MDHEN, CDR2 SYDVKM. The CDR3 consists of 15 residues. The chain's CDR3 is CASSLNRVGTGELFF. The CDR3 DNA sequence: TGTGCCAGCAGCCTCAACAGGGTTGGTACCGGGGAGCTGTTTTTT.

As regards this clone: Other DNA variants within this sample encode the same CDR3. V gene TRBV27 combines with J gene TRBJ2-7; 8 nucleotides match TRBD1. CDR3 length: 14 residues. In germline, CDR1 is MNHEY, CDR2 SMNVEV (reference sequence). After removal of 0 bases from V and 7 bases from J, the junction contained 5 bases not matched to a gene. The CDR3 here is CASSLSQGAGEQYF. The CDR3 nucleotides are TGTGCCAGCAGTTTATCGCAGGGGGCAGGTGAGCAGTACTTC.

The chain uses TRBV6-1 and TRBJ2-1; D not resolved. This CDR3 is built from 13 residues. With 3 bases removed from V and 7 bases from J, the gap between germline ends came to 10 bases. CDR1 MNHNS and CDR2 SASEGT come from the germline V gene. CDR3 DNA sequence: TGTGCCAGCAGTGACATAGCTTGGAATGAGCAGTTCTTC. Its translation is CASSDIAWNEQFF.

This chain uses TRBV19 with TRBJ2-7; D gene uncertain. V was pared by 6 bases and J by 6 bases, with 30 bases between. In germline, CDR1 is LNHDA, CDR2 SQIVND (reference sequence). The CDR3 loop spans 18 amino acids. CDR3 bases: TGTGCCAGTAGCCCCTGGGTAACAGACTCACCTTATACTGGCGAGCAGTACTTC. It is translated as CASSPWVTDSPYTGEQYF.